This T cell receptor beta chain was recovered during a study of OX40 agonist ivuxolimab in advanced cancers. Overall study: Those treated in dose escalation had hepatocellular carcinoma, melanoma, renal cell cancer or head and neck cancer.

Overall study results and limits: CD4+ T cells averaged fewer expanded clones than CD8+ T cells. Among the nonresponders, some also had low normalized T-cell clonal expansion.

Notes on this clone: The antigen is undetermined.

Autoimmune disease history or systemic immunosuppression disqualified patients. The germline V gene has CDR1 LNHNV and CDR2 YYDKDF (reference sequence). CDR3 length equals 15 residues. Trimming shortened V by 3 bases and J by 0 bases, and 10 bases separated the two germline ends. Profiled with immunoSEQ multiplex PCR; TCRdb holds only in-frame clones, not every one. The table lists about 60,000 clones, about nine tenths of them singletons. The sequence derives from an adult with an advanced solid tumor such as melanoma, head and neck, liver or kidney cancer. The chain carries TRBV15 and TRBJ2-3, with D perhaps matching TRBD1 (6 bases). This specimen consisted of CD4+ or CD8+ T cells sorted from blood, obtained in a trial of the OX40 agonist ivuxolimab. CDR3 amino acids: CATSSGTYSTDTQYF. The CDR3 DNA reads TGTGCCACCAGCAGTGGGACATATAGCACAGATACGCAGTATTTT.